These T cell receptor beta chains were read from a single sample in a study of T cell responses to AZD1222 COVID-19 vaccine. Here immunoSEQ multiplex PCR was the method, and the copy in TCRdb shows in-frame clones only, minus some. The sample carries about 150,000 clones, around 92% recorded once. This specimen was peripheral blood, taken 28 days after the second AZD1222 dose. Source of these receptors: an adult who received the AZD1222 COVID-19 vaccine. CDR3s include the opening cysteine and the closing phenylalanine or tryptophan. The D gene is left open where the match is weak. Only some rows state a clone size, as once, few, many or a class for expanded clones.

>TRBJ2-1|NA|TRBV28|NA
CASISSYNEQFF
TGTGCCAGCATCAGCTCCTACAATGAGCAGTTCTTC
>TRBJ1-6|NA|TRBV5-5|TRBD1
CASSTTGTAYNSPLHF
TGTGCCAGCAGTACGACCGGGACAGCATATAATTCACCCCTCCACTTT
>TRBJ2-1|once|TRBV7-9|NA
CASSLNQGEQFF
TGTGCCAGCAGCTTAAACCAGGGGGAGCAGTTCTTC
>TRBJ2-3|NA|TRBV27|NA
CASSRQDLDTQYF
TGTGCCAGCAGTAGGCAGGATTTGGATACGCAGTATTTT
>TRBJ1-2|NA|TRBV5-6|NA
CASSLEWGYTF
TGTGCCAGCAGCTTGGAGTGGGGCTACACCTTC
>TRBJ1-5|NA|TRBV4-2|NA
CASSQDTAGRGQPQHF
TGTGCCAGCAGCCAAGATACGGCAGGGAGAGGACAGCCCCAGCATTTT
>TRBJ2-1|NA|TRBV10-3|TRBD1
CAISERDRGNDEQFF
TGTGCCATCAGTGAGAGGGACAGGGGGAACGATGAGCAGTTCTTC
>TRBJ1-4|NA|TRBV28|TRBD1
CASTAGTANEKLFF
TGTGCCAGCACAGCTGGGACAGCTAATGAAAAACTGTTTTTT
>TRBJ1-2|NA|TRBV28|NA
CASTLGGYGYTF
TGTGCCAGCACCTTGGGGGGCTATGGCTACACCTTC
>TRBJ2-5|NA|TRBV3-1/TRBV3-2|NA
CASSQRSRGETQYF
TGTGCCAGCAGCCAAAGGTCCAGGGGAGAGACCCAGTACTTC
>TRBJ1-6|NA|TRBV19|TRBD1
CASSFTGAANSPLHF
TGTGCCAGTAGTTTCACAGGGGCGGCGAATTCACCCCTCCACTTT
>TRBJ2-1|NA|TRBV24-1|NA
CATSDRSAPYNEQFF
TGTGCCACCAGTGACCGCTCGGCACCCTACAATGAGCAGTTCTTC
>TRBJ2-3|NA|TRBV4-1|NA
CASSQGGSGRYTQYF
TGCGCCAGCAGCCAAGGAGGTAGCGGCAGATATACGCAGTATTTT
>TRBJ1-5|NA|TRBV9|NA
CASSVTGGSQPQHF
TGTGCCAGCAGCGTGACAGGAGGGTCTCAGCCCCAGCATTTT
>TRBJ2-3|once|TRBV29-1|TRBD2
CSVEVRLAGVPDTQYF
TGCAGCGTTGAAGTCCGACTAGCGGGAGTCCCAGATACGCAGTATTTT
>TRBJ2-6|NA|TRBV5-4|TRBD1
CASSPDRASSGANVLTF
TGTGCCAGCAGCCCGGACAGGGCCAGCTCTGGGGCCAACGTCCTGACTTTC
>TRBJ2-2|NA|TRBV3-1/TRBV3-2|NA
CASRRPTGELFF
TGTGCCAGCCGGCGGCCCACCGGGGAGCTGTTTTTT
>TRBJ1-2|NA|TRBV2|TRBD1
CASSGGQGPNYGYTF
TGTGCCAGCAGTGGAGGACAGGGACCTAACTATGGCTACACCTTC
>TRBJ1-2|NA|TRBV6-5|TRBD1
CASSQTGYGYTF
TGTGCCAGCAGTCAGACAGGGTATGGCTACACCTTC
>TRBJ1-5|NA|TRBV9|NA
CASSGSVDNQPQHF
TGTGCCAGCAGCGGAAGCGTGGACAATCAGCCCCAGCATTTT
>TRBJ2-2|once|TRBV27|NA
CASSWLDGAGRTGELFF
TGTGCCAGCAGTTGGCTTGATGGGGCGGGCCGTACCGGGGAGCTGTTTTTT
>TRBJ2-4|NA|TRBV28|NA
CASSRDRPHIQYF
TGTGCCAGCAGTCGGGACCGCCCGCACATTCAGTACTTC
>TRBJ1-3|NA|TRBV11-2|NA
CASSLNTIYF
TGTGCCAGCAGCTTAAACACCATATATTTT
>TRBJ1-1|NA|TRBV6-5|NA
CASSFRTGWTEAFF
TGTGCCAGCAGCTTCCGGACCGGATGGACTGAAGCTTTCTTT
>TRBJ1-6|NA|TRBV6-5|NA
CASRRDTYNSPLHF
TGTGCCTCACGCAGAGACACCTATAATTCACCCCTCCACTTT
>TRBJ2-1|NA|TRBV19|TRBD1
CASSIGTGGWNEQFF
TGTGCCAGTAGTATAGGGACAGGGGGGTGGAATGAGCAGTTCTTC
>TRBJ1-6|NA|TRBV7-2|NA
CASSLGQLGRSPLHF
TGTGCCAGCAGCTTAGGACAATTGGGACGTTCACCCCTCCACTTT
>TRBJ2-5|NA|TRBV24-1|TRBD2
CATSDPRTSGQETQYF
TGTGCCACCAGTGACCCTCGGACTAGCGGACAAGAGACCCAGTACTTC
>TRBJ1-4|once|TRBV18|TRBD1
CASSPRRQGPPPTNEKLFF
TGTGCCAGCTCACCACGACGACAGGGGCCTCCGCCAACTAATGAAAAACTGTTTTTT